These T cell receptor beta chains were read from a single sample in a study of blood T cell repertoires in COVID-19. Generated by immunoSEQ multiplex PCR, the TCRdb table keeps only in-frame clones and is missing some. This sample has about 210,000 clones; around 83% occur once, and the top ten carry roughly 2.9%. The sequenced sample was peripheral blood. The receptors originated from a man over 45 with active or convalescent COVID-19. The CDR3 runs from the conserved cysteine through the conserved F or W. The D gene is left open where the match is weak. Expanded clones get a size class; other rows say once, few or many, or leave the size out.

D: NA
J: TRBJ1-5
size: NA
V: TRBV10-3
CDR3: CAIASGDQPQHF
DNA: TGTGCCATCGCGTCGGGGGATCAGCCCCAGCATTTT

D: NA
J: TRBJ1-1
size: NA
V: TRBV19
CDR3: CASSIAGAGGFNTEAFF
DNA: TGTGCCAGTAGTATAGCAGGCGCAGGCGGGTTCAACACTGAAGCTTTCTTT

D: NA
J: TRBJ2-3
size: NA
V: TRBV30
CDR3: CAWYKGHQTADTQYF
DNA: TGTGCCTGGTACAAGGGACACCAAACAGCAGATACGCAGTATTTT

D: NA
J: TRBJ2-2
size: NA
V: TRBV18
CDR3: CASSPLDPGELFF
DNA: TGTGCCAGCTCACCCTTAGATCCCGGGGAGCTGTTTTTT

D: TRBD1
J: TRBJ2-7
size: NA
V: TRBV10-3
CDR3: CAISDTVRRGTYEQYF
DNA: TGTGCCATCAGTGATACGGTCCGCAGGGGGACCTACGAGCAGTACTTC

D: TRBD2
J: TRBJ2-1
size: NA
V: TRBV9
CDR3: CASSLRGTSGGHNEQFF
DNA: TGTGCCAGCAGCCTCAGAGGGACTAGCGGGGGCCACAATGAGCAGTTCTTC

D: TRBD1
J: TRBJ1-3
size: NA
V: TRBV27
CDR3: CASSSGTDSGNTIYF
DNA: TGTGCCAGCAGTTCCGGGACAGACTCTGGAAACACCATATATTTT

D: NA
J: TRBJ2-3
size: NA
V: TRBV10-2
CDR3: CASSPAKGEILRITDTQYF
DNA: TGCGCCAGCAGCCCTGCTAAGGGGGAGATCCTTCGAATCACAGATACGCAGTATTTT

D: NA
J: TRBJ2-4
size: few
V: TRBV28
CDR3: CASSSDGQRLAKNIQYF
DNA: TGTGCCAGCAGTTCTGATGGACAGAGACTAGCCAAAAACATTCAGTACTTC

D: NA
J: TRBJ2-5
size: NA
V: TRBV9
CDR3: CASSPPGLEVGETQYF
DNA: TGTGCCAGCAGCCCCCCGGGATTAGAGGTCGGGGAGACCCAGTACTTC

D: TRBD1
J: TRBJ1-5
size: NA
V: TRBV7-9
CDR3: CASSFHTGGGGQPQHF
DNA: TGTGCCAGCAGCTTCCACACAGGGGGCGGGGGTCAGCCCCAGCATTTT

D: NA
J: TRBJ2-3
size: NA
V: TRBV30
CDR3: CAWSETALSTDTQYF
DNA: TGTGCCTGGAGTGAAACAGCTCTTAGCACAGATACGCAGTATTTT

D: NA
J: TRBJ2-7
size: NA
V: TRBV4-2
CDR3: CASSPPGTSEQYF
DNA: TGTGCCAGCAGCCCTCCTGGGACATCCGAGCAGTACTTC

D: NA
J: TRBJ2-4
size: NA
V: TRBV7-9
CDR3: CASSRTGSLAKNIQYF
DNA: TGTGCCAGCAGCCGTACAGGGTCACTAGCCAAAAACATTCAGTACTTC

D: NA
J: TRBJ2-7
size: once
V: TRBV27
CDR3: CASSLYATSSSYEQYF
DNA: TGTGCCAGCAGTTTATATGCCACCTCGAGCTCCTACGAGCAGTACTTC

D: NA
J: TRBJ2-3
size: NA
V: TRBV3-1/TRBV3-2
CDR3: CASSRPTQGGTQYF
DNA: TGTGCCAGCAGCCGCCCGACCCAGGGCGGTACGCAGTATTTT

D: TRBD1
J: TRBJ2-1
size: NA
V: TRBV10-2
CDR3: CASSDPGQTYNEQFF
DNA: TGCGCCAGCAGTGATCCGGGACAGACATACAATGAGCAGTTCTTC

D: NA
J: TRBJ1-3
size: NA
V: TRBV19
CDR3: CASSPGSSGNTIYF
DNA: TGTGCCAGTAGTCCCGGGTCATCTGGAAACACCATATATTTT

D: NA
J: TRBJ1-1
size: NA
V: TRBV5-1
CDR3: CASSLQGPRGMNTEAFF
DNA: TGCGCCAGCAGCCTACAGGGCCCACGAGGTATGAACACTGAAGCTTTCTTT

D: TRBD2
J: TRBJ2-4
size: NA
V: TRBV5-1
CDR3: CASSSMPSGELAKNIQYF
DNA: TGCGCCAGCAGCTCTATGCCTAGCGGAGAGCTAGCCAAAAACATTCAGTACTTC

D: TRBD1
J: TRBJ2-3
size: NA
V: TRBV19
CDR3: CASSPTRDRGRDTQYF
DNA: TGTGCCAGTAGCCCGACTCGAGACAGGGGGCGCGATACGCAGTATTTT

D: TRBD1
J: TRBJ1-2
size: NA
V: TRBV6-5
CDR3: CASSLHRGRGYGYTF
DNA: TGTGCCAGCAGTCTCCACAGGGGGCGCGGCTATGGCTACACCTTC

D: NA
J: TRBJ2-5
size: NA
V: TRBV9
CDR3: CASSVAPIGGEETQYF
DNA: TGTGCCAGCAGCGTAGCACCGATCGGGGGTGAAGAGACCCAGTACTTC

D: NA
J: TRBJ1-6
size: NA
V: TRBV9
CDR3: CASSVGGGYQSPLHF
DNA: TGTGCCAGCAGCGTGGGGGGAGGGTATCAATCACCCCTCCACTTT

D: TRBD1
J: TRBJ1-1
size: NA
V: TRBV6-5
CDR3: CASSYWTGSPGTEAFF
DNA: TGTGCCAGCAGTTACTGGACAGGGAGCCCGGGTACTGAAGCTTTCTTT

D: NA
J: TRBJ1-1
size: NA
V: TRBV28
CDR3: CASRTRGGAGTEAFF
DNA: TGTGCCAGCAGGACGAGGGGGGGCGCCGGCACTGAAGCTTTCTTT

D: TRBD1
J: TRBJ1-1
size: NA
V: TRBV3-1/TRBV3-2
CDR3: CASSGQGNEAFF
DNA: TGTGCCAGCAGCGGACAGGGTAATGAAGCTTTCTTT

D: TRBD1
J: TRBJ2-1
size: NA
V: TRBV6-5
CDR3: CASSYSGQTTRSEFF
DNA: TGTGCCAGCAGTTACTCGGGACAGACAACCAGGTCTGAGTTCTTC

D: TRBD1
J: TRBJ1-4
size: once
V: TRBV11-2
CDR3: CASSRGQSNEKLFF
DNA: TGTGCCAGCAGCCGGGGACAGTCTAATGAAAAACTGTTTTTT

D: TRBD1
J: TRBJ1-2
size: NA
V: TRBV20-1
CDR3: CSASGDRDYGYTF
DNA: TGCAGTGCTAGTGGGGACAGGGACTATGGCTACACCTTC

D: NA
J: TRBJ2-7
size: NA
V: TRBV9
CDR3: CASSVRQGPHEQYF
DNA: TGTGCCAGCAGCGTAAGGCAGGGGCCACACGAGCAGTACTTC

D: TRBD2
J: TRBJ2-3
size: NA
V: TRBV19
CDR3: CASSFLAGISTDTQYF
DNA: TGTGCCAGTAGTTTCTTAGCGGGGATCAGCACAGATACGCAGTATTTT

D: NA
J: TRBJ1-5
size: NA
V: TRBV28
CDR3: CASSGGGSNQPQHF
DNA: TGTGCCAGCAGTGGGGGAGGGAGCAATCAGCCCCAGCATTTT

D: TRBD2
J: TRBJ2-5
size: NA
V: TRBV19
CDR3: CASSAGTSGGARAETQYF
DNA: TGTGCCAGTAGTGCGGGGACTAGCGGGGGGGCGAGAGCAGAGACCCAGTACTTC

D: NA
J: TRBJ1-3
size: NA
V: TRBV28
CDR3: CASSLGPNTIYF
DNA: TGTGCCAGCAGTCTGGGCCCTAACACCATATATTTT

D: NA
J: TRBJ2-1
size: NA
V: TRBV24-1
CDR3: CATSGPPTVYNEQFF
DNA: TGTGCCACCAGTGGACCCCCGACAGTTTACAATGAGCAGTTCTTC

D: NA
J: TRBJ1-5
size: NA
V: TRBV6-5
CDR3: CASYQAGPSNQPQHF
DNA: TGTGCCTCCTACCAGGCGGGCCCGAGCAATCAGCCCCAGCATTTT

D: TRBD1
J: TRBJ2-7
size: once
V: TRBV28
CDR3: CARMTGLDEQYF
DNA: TGTGCCAGGATGACAGGGCTGGACGAGCAGTACTTC

D: NA
J: TRBJ2-3
size: NA
V: TRBV3-1/TRBV3-2
CDR3: CASSQERGGTDTQYF
DNA: TGTGCCAGCAGCCAAGAGCGGGGCGGCACAGATACGCAGTATTTT

D: TRBD1
J: TRBJ2-2
size: once
V: TRBV2
CDR3: CAGRQGANTGELFF
DNA: TGTGCCGGACGACAGGGGGCTAACACCGGGGAGCTGTTTTTT

D: NA
J: TRBJ1-6
size: few
V: TRBV7-3
CDR3: CASSLGVGSPLHF
DNA: TGTGCCAGCAGCCTCGGGGTTGGATCACCCCTCCACTTT

D: TRBD2
J: TRBJ2-2
size: NA
V: TRBV19
CDR3: CASSILSPLAGYTGELFF
DNA: TGTGCCAGTAGCATCCTATCCCCATTAGCGGGGTACACCGGGGAGCTGTTTTTT

D: NA
J: TRBJ1-5
size: NA
V: TRBV6-2/TRBV6-3
CDR3: CASSYREGLQPQHF
DNA: TGTGCCAGCAGTTACAGGGAGGGGTTACAGCCCCAGCATTTT

D: NA
J: TRBJ1-1
size: NA
V: TRBV19
CDR3: CASSIGGIGTEAFF
DNA: TGTGCCAGTAGTATAGGAGGGATTGGGACTGAAGCTTTCTTT

D: TRBD1
J: TRBJ1-6
size: once
V: TRBV19
CDR3: CASMPGQGVFDSPLHF
DNA: TGTGCCAGTATGCCGGGACAGGGTGTTTTTGATTCACCCCTCCACTTT

D: TRBD1
J: TRBJ1-4
size: NA
V: TRBV6-1
CDR3: CASSEGPGGNEKLFF
DNA: TGTGCCAGCAGTGAAGGGCCAGGGGGCAATGAAAAACTGTTTTTT

D: NA
J: TRBJ2-7
size: NA
V: TRBV6-2/TRBV6-3
CDR3: CASSSLTFDPSRGYEQYF
DNA: TGTGCCAGCAGTTCCCTAACATTTGACCCCTCTAGGGGATACGAGCAGTACTTC

D: TRBD1
J: TRBJ1-1
size: NA
V: TRBV4-1
CDR3: CASSQGTGFSTTEAFF
DNA: TGCGCCAGCAGCCAAGGGACAGGGTTTTCGACAACTGAAGCTTTCTTT

D: TRBD2
J: TRBJ2-3
size: NA
V: TRBV12-3/TRBV12-4
CDR3: CASLAGSTDTQYF
DNA: TGTGCCAGTTTAGCGGGAAGCACAGATACGCAGTATTTT

D: TRBD2
J: TRBJ2-1
size: NA
V: TRBV3-1/TRBV3-2
CDR3: CATGTSGREEQFF
DNA: TGTGCCACCGGGACTAGCGGGAGGGAGGAGCAGTTCTTC

D: TRBD1
J: TRBJ1-4
size: NA
V: TRBV5-6
CDR3: CASSLSGGEKLFF
DNA: TGTGCCAGCAGCTTATCAGGGGGTGAAAAACTGTTTTTT

D: NA
J: TRBJ2-4
size: NA
V: TRBV19
CDR3: CASSIGGFTKNIQYF
DNA: TGTGCCAGTAGTATCGGAGGCTTTACCAAAAACATTCAGTACTTC